The entry below describes one T cell receptor (beta chain). CDR3 size: 11 residues. The V end lost 5 bases, the J end lost 12 bases, and 14 bases lay between the germline ends. Germline CDR1 reads DFQATT; CDR2 reads SNEGSKA (reference sequence). Generated by immunoSEQ multiplex PCR, the TCRdb table keeps only in-frame clones and is missing some. Found here are around 53,000 clones, approximately 54% of them singletons; the top ten hold more than 20%. The source of the sample is a study of cytotoxic CD8 clonotypes in ibrutinib-treated CLL. The sequence was obtained from a human donor with chronic lymphocytic leukemia. The chain recombines TRBV20-1 with TRBJ2-1, with D unclear. Material: PBMCs, obtained at disease progression, from a patient treated with ibrutinib. This CDR3 is CSAETQPGQFF. The CDR3 DNA is TGCAGTGCTGAGACGCAGCCGGGGCAGTTCTTC.